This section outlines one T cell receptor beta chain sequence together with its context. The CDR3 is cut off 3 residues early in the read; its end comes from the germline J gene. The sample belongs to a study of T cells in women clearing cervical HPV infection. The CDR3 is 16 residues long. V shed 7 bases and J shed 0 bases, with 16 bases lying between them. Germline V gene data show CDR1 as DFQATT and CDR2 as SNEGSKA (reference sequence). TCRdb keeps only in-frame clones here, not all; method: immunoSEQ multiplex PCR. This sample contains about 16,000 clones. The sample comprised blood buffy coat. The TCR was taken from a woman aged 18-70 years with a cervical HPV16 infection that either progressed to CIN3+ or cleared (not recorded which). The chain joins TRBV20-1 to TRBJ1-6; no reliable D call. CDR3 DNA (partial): TGCAGTGTCCTCGGGGATACCAGCTCCTATAATTCACCC. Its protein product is CSVLGDTSSYNSP. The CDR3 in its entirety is CSVLGDTSSYNSPLHF.